The source of this T cell receptor beta chain is a study of CD8 T cells in ankylosing spondylitis. Findings of the study overall: Blood from ankylosing spondylitis patients appeared to carry a characteristic roughly eight-variant TCR beta motif. The study looked at matched synovial fluid samples from ankylosing spondylitis patients. Disease-linked clones were reported to be significantly enriched there.

This clonotype was found a few times. The target antigen is unknown. TCRdb re-called the 5' RACE reads through MiXCR, storing one row per CDR3 protein. The data contain more than 250,000 distinct CDR3 sequences, 11% of them singletons. Sample: blood, either unsorted or a sorted T cell fraction (not recorded which). The receptor was derived from a female donor with ankylosing spondylitis or in good health (not recorded which).

The CDR3 coding sequence is TGTGCCACCAGTGATCCGAACAGGGTGGAAGCTTTCTTT. Its protein is CATSDPNRVEAFF. This chain joins TRBV24-1 and TRBJ1-1, with a tentative D call TRBD1 (6 bases). Deletions cut 3 bases from V and 8 bases from J, with 12 bases between. This CDR3 region has 13 residues. CDR1 is KGHDR, CDR2 SFDVKD, per germline.